The 22 T cell receptor beta chains listed next were all sequenced from one sample in a study of T cell responses to AZD1222 COVID-19 vaccine (dated by TCRdb to 2020 to 2023). The sample's time point label is to be understood as: baseline before first vaccination. The treatment or condition label corresponds to: meningococcal conjugate vaccine given as trial control. Library preparation used the immunoSEQ multiplex PCR assay. As stored in TCRdb, this immuneACCESS dataset retains in-frame rearrangements with V and J assigned. A fraction of the clones does not appear; measured against another copy, unresolved V genes explain less than half of the discrepancy, and the remainder lacks a known reason. The table for this sample lists about 140,000 clones; more than 85% of them were counted only once. The ten largest clones represent approximately 0.96% of the sample. The source was peripheral blood, collected on day 0 of MenACWY control vaccination. The receptor set was obtained from an adult in good health.

V and J are TRBV25-1 and TRBJ1-1; 8 bases match TRBD1. V gave up 11 bases and J gave up 6 bases; unmatched junction bases: 5. Germline V gene data show CDR1 as MGHDK and CDR2 as SYGVNS. The CDR3 contains 11 residues. CDR3 residues: CASVRGPEAFF. As DNA, the CDR3 is TGTGCCTCCGTCAGGGGGCCTGAAGCTTTCTTT.

J is TRBJ2-7 and V is TRBV11-1; D gene ambiguous. The CDR3 is 12 amino acids. Looked up from germline, CDR1 is SGHAT and CDR2 is FQDESV (reference sequence). Deletions cut 1 base from V and 9 bases from J, with 10 bases between. This CDR3 reads CASSLDPDGQYF. In nucleotides, the CDR3 is TGTGCCAGCAGCTTAGACCCGGACGGGCAGTACTTC.

The rearrangement links TRBV19 to TRBJ1-1, with 7 bases lining up with TRBD1. The V gene end was trimmed by 10 bases and the J gene end by 4 bases; junction bases not matched to a gene: 9. The CDR3 has 13 residues. Germline assignment: CDR1 LNHDA and CDR2 SQIVND (reference sequence). CDR3 region: CATQTGVITEAFF. The CDR3 DNA sequence: TGTGCCACGCAAACAGGGGTGATCACTGAAGCTTTCTTT.

The chain combines TRBV9 with TRBJ1-6, with TRBD1 matching 9 bases. Germline assignment: CDR1 SGDLS and CDR2 YYNGEE. V shed 4 bases and J 5 bases; nucleotides not matched to a gene: 4. The CDR3 is 15 amino acids. CDR3 protein: CASSPRTGDNSPLHF. The CDR3 coding sequence is TGTGCCAGCAGCCCAAGGACAGGGGATAATTCACCCCTCCACTTT.

This rearrangement joins TRBV4-2 to TRBJ2-2, with D perhaps assigned TRBD1 or TRBD2 (5 bases each). V was clipped by 2 bases and J by 1 base, with 11 bases between them. CDR1 and CDR2 (germline): LGHNA, YNFKEQ. This CDR3 region has 16 residues. CDR3: CASSQRGGGNTGELFF. The CDR3 DNA follows: TGTGCCAGCAGCCAAAGAGGTGGGGGGAACACCGGGGAGCTGTTTTTT.

The CDR3 loop is CASSVNRVERDTQYF. For the CDR3, the DNA is TGTGCCAGCAGCGTAAACAGGGTGGAGAGAGATACGCAGTATTTT. The V gene is TRBV9, the J gene TRBJ2-3, with D tentatively TRBD1 (6 bases). The V and J ends lost 1 base and 5 bases respectively, with 14 bases between them. The CDR3 runs to 15 residues. From germline, CDR1 is SGDLS and CDR2 YYNGEE.

The V gene is TRBV11-2, the J gene TRBJ1-1; D not certain. V gave up 1 base and J gave up 1 base, with 4 bases separating them. Looked up from germline, CDR1 is SGHAT and CDR2 is FQNNGV. This CDR3 spans 13 amino acids. This CDR3 reads CASSLAENTEAFF. As DNA, the CDR3 is TGTGCCAGCAGCTTAGCGGAGAACACTGAAGCTTTCTTT.

This rearrangement joins TRBV2 to TRBJ1-6; 10 bases line up with TRBD1. This CDR3 region has 14 residues. Germline CDR1 is SNHLY and CDR2 is FYNNEI. The V gene end was trimmed by 9 bases and the J gene end by 7 bases; junction bases not matched to a gene: 6. Here the CDR3 reads CASNQDRGNSPLHF. In DNA, the CDR3 is TGTGCCAGTAACCAGGACAGGGGGAATTCACCCCTCCACTTT.

The chain links TRBV5-1 to TRBJ1-2; D possibly corresponds to TRBD1 (6 bases). This CDR3 region has 13 residues. The V end lost 1 base, the J end lost 8 bases, and 12 bases lay between the germline ends. In germline, CDR1 is SGHRS, CDR2 YFSETQ. The CDR3 protein is CASSLTGIEGYTF. DNA for the CDR3: TGCGCCAGCAGCTTGACAGGGATAGAAGGCTACACCTTC.

The chain recombines TRBV4-1 with TRBJ1-6; the match to TRBD1 covers 7 bases. The CDR3 loop spans 15 amino acids. Germline V gene lookup returns CDR1 MGHRA and CDR2 YSYEKL. The trim removed 1 base at V and 10 bases at J, leaving 7 bases unmatched. CDR3 protein: CASSQGKGGESPLHF. DNA of the CDR3: TGCGCCAGCAGCCAAGGGAAAGGGGGCGAGTCACCCCTCCACTTT.

The table lists this clone with a count of one. CDR3: CASSPLRGDTEAFF. CDR3 bases: TGTGCCAGCTCACCACTCCGGGGCGACACTGAAGCTTTCTTT. The chain joins TRBV18 to TRBJ1-1, with TRBD1 as a possible D gene (5 bases). Germline CDR1 is KGHSH and CDR2 is LQKENI. The CDR3 loop spans 14 amino acids. Trimming stripped 1 base from V and 3 bases from J, with 9 bases between.

The genes are TRBV6-2 or TRBV6-3 and TRBJ1-6; D gene uncertain. This CDR3 is 13 amino acids long. Germline CDR1 reads MNHEY; CDR2 reads SVGEGT. V was shortened by 0 bases and J by 8 bases, with 5 bases between the two germline ends. The CDR3 DNA reads TGTGCCAGCAGTTACTCGACTTATTCACCCCTCCACTTT. Residues: CASSYSTYSPLHF.

This clone was detected only once. The chain links TRBV28 to TRBJ1-2; possibly TRBD1 for D (5 bases). CDR3 length equals 13 residues. V was shortened by 3 bases and J by 4 bases, with 9 bases between the two germline ends. Germline values: CDR1 MDHEN, CDR2 SYDVKM. Here the CDR3 reads CASSFQGGYGYTF. DNA for the CDR3: TGTGCCAGCAGTTTTCAGGGTGGCTATGGCTACACCTTC.

The chain carries TRBV4-1 and TRBJ1-1; the D gene is possibly TRBD1 (6 bases). There are 15 residues in the CDR3. The V gene lost 3 bases and the J gene lost 1 base, with 12 bases spanning the gap. Germline V gives CDR1 MGHRA, CDR2 YSYEKL. DNA of the CDR3: TGCGCCAGCAGCCACGGGGTAGGGGGGAACACTGAAGCTTTCTTT. Its translation: CASSHGVGGNTEAFF.

The rearrangement links TRBV7-9 to TRBJ1-1, with 7 bases aligning to TRBD1. This CDR3 contains 14 residues. Germline values: CDR1 SEHNR, CDR2 FQNEAQ (reference sequence). Germline trimming cut 2 bases from V and 4 bases from J; bases unmatched to any gene: 4. CDR3 amino acids: CASSLNSGGTEAFF. In nucleotides, the CDR3 is TGTGCCAGCAGCTTAAATTCAGGGGGCACTGAAGCTTTCTTT.

The genes are TRBV10-3 and TRBJ2-2, with 10 bases that match TRBD2. The germline V gene encodes CDR1 ENHRY and CDR2 SYGVKD. The CDR3 length is 14 residues. J was trimmed by 9 bases and V by 6 bases; bases with no gene match: 7. The CDR3 nucleotides are TGTGCCATCAGAGAGCGGGAGGGTACCAGGGAGCTGTTTTTT. Residues: CAIREREGTRELFF.

V and J are TRBV30 and TRBJ2-3; no firm D call. This CDR3 is built from 15 residues. Germline assignment: CDR1 GTSNPN and CDR2 SVGIG (reference sequence). Trimming left V 0 bases short and J 4 bases short, with 14 bases between. The CDR3 sequence: CAWSVRAPKADTQYF. The CDR3 DNA reads TGTGCCTGGAGTGTACGGGCCCCAAAGGCAGATACGCAGTATTTT.

There are a few counts of this clone. CDR3 sequence reads: CASSVGGGWETQYF. The DNA of the CDR3 is TGTGCCAGCAGCGTAGGGGGGGGCTGGGAGACCCAGTACTTC. This sequence joins TRBV9 and TRBJ2-5; TRBD2 might be the D (7 bases). Per the germline V gene, CDR1 is SGDLS and CDR2 is YYNGEE. Trimming took off 0 bases at V and 5 bases at J, with 11 bases between the two ends. This CDR3 spans 14 amino acids. The whole variable domain, remainder taken from reference TRBV9 and TRBJ2-5, is DSGVTQTPKHLITATGQRVTLRCSPRSGDLSVYWYQQSLDQGLQFLIQYYNGEERAKGNILERFSAQQFPDLHSELNLSSLELGDSALYFCASSVGGGWETQYFGPGTRLLVL.

CDR3 sequence (DNA): TGTGCCAGCAGTCAACAGGGGTTGGGTTCACCCCTCCACTTT. This gives the protein CASSQQGLGSPLHF. The rearrangement uses TRBV2 and TRBJ1-6; TRBD1 matches 7 bases. This CDR3 is 14 amino acids long. Looked up from germline, CDR1 is SNHLY and CDR2 is FYNNEI. Trimming at V came to 5 bases and at J to 9 bases, leaving 7 bases not matched to a gene.

The chain employs TRBV4-3 and TRBJ1-4; 10 positions agree with TRBD1. CDR3 size: 14 residues. V was clipped by 6 bases and J by 8 bases; unmatched bases: 6. CDR1 is LGHNA and CDR2 is YSLEER in the germline V gene. CDR3 amino acids: CASSHDRGREKLFF. For the CDR3, the DNA is TGCGCCAGCAGTCACGACAGGGGGCGAGAAAAACTGTTTTTT.

The chain employs TRBV7-2 and TRBJ1-2; TRBD1 might be the D (5 bases). Germline lookup yields CDR1 SGHTA and CDR2 FQGNSA. V was trimmed by 5 bases and J by 3 bases, leaving 19 bases between them. The CDR3 covers 16 residues. CDR3 sequence reads: CASSPPRGSLDYGYTF. CDR3 nucleotides: TGTGCCAGCAGCCCCCCCCGGGGCAGTCTAGACTATGGCTACACCTTC.

The J gene is TRBJ2-7, the V gene TRBV19, with D hard to call. This CDR3 spans 14 amino acids. Trimming cost V 5 bases and J 5 bases, with 16 bases left between them. From germline, CDR1 is LNHDA and CDR2 SQIVND (reference sequence). CDR3 in DNA: TGTGCCAGTAGTTCCTTACGGGTGCGTGACGAGCAGTACTTC. Translation: CASSSLRVRDEQYF. Supplemented by reference TRBV19 and TRBJ2-7, the full variable domain reads DGGITQSPKYLFRKEGQNVTLSCEQNLNHDAMYWYRQDPGQGLRLIYYSQIVNDFQKGDIAEGYSVSREKKESFPLTVTSAQKNPTAFYLCASSSLRVRDEQYFGPGTRLTVT.